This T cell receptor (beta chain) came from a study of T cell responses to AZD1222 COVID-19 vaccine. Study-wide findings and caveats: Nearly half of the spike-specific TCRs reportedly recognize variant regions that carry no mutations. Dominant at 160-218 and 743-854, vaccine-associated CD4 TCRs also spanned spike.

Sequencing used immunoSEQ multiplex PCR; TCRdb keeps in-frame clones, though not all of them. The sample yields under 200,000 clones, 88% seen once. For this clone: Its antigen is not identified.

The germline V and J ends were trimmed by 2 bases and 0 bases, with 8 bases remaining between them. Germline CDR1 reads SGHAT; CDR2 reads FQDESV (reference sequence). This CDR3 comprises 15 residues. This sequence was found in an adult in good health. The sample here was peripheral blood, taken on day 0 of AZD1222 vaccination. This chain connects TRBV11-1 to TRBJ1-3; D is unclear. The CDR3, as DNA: TGTGCCAGCAGCTTAAGACGAGCCTCTGGAAACACCATATATTTT. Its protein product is CASSLRRASGNTIYF.